The source of this T cell receptor (beta chain) is a study of blood T cell repertoires in COVID-19. CDR1 and CDR2 (germline): KGHSH, LQKENI. The V and J ends lost 2 bases and 0 bases respectively, with 8 bases between them. CDR3 size: 14 residues. Data came from immunoSEQ multiplex PCR; TCRdb stores just in-frame clones and leaves some out. The data show about 270,000 clones, approximately 86% seen once. The sequencing sample was made of peripheral blood. The clonotype was recovered from a young woman with acute or convalescent COVID-19. The chain couples TRBV18 to TRBJ2-7; D perhaps matches TRBD2 (5 bases). CDR3 sequence: CASSPAGTSYEQYF. The CDR3 DNA reads TGTGCCAGCTCACCAGCGGGTACCTCCTACGAGCAGTACTTC.